This T cell receptor beta chain was sequenced in a study of blood T cells in healthy people across ages. Using a J-beta primer mix together with a sample-barcoded 5' primer, a second PCR was run for roughly 6 to 12 cycles. No fewer than 3 million CDR3-containing paired-end reads came from each sample. One entry per CDR3 protein results from TCRdb running MiXCR on the 5' RACE reads. The table lists about 380,000 distinct CDR3 sequences, approximately 52% of them singletons. Germline CDR1 and CDR2: DFQATT and SNEGSKA (reference sequence). This CDR3 is 12 amino acids long. V was trimmed by 2 bases and J by 10 bases, leaving 15 bases between them. This clonotype was seen a single time. What it binds is unknown. Study outcomes and limitations: Observed TCR beta diversity per million T cells went down as age went up. This fall followed a roughly linear course with age.

This chain connects TRBV20-1 to TRBJ2-7, with D possibly called TRBD1 or TRBD2 (5 bases each). This receptor was identified in a man aged 55 to 70 in good health. Sequenced input: blood. The CDR3 loop reads CSARSDGTEQYF. The CDR3 nucleotides are TGCAGTGCTAGATCGGACGGGACGGAACAGTACTTC.